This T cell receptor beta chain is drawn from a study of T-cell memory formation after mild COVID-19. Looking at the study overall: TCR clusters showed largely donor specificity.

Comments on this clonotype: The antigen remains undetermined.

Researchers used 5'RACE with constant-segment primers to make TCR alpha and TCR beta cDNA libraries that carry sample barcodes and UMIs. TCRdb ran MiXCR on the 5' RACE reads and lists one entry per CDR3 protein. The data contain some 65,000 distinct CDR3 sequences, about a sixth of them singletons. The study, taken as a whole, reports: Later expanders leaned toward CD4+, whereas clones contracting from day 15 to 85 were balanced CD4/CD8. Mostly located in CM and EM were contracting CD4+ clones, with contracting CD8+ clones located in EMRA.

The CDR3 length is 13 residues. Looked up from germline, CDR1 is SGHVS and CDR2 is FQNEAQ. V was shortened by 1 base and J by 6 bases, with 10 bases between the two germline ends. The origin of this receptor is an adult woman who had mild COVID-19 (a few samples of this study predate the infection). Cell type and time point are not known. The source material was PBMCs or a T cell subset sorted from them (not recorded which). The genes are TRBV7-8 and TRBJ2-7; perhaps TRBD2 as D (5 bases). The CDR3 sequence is CASSLESTSEQYF. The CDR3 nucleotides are TGTGCCAGCAGCTTAGAGTCTACTAGCGAGCAGTACTTC.